This T cell receptor beta chain was obtained from a study of blood T cell repertoires in COVID-19. About the research overall: From the United States, Italy and Spain came samples of acute and convalescent COVID-19. In each case, the material was cDNA or gDNA derived from T cells, B-cell-depleted T cells, or PBMCs.

Per the authors' pipeline: Reference gene primer amplification gave estimated nucleated cell counts. Produced via immunoSEQ multiplex PCR; TCRdb's table is partial and in-frame only. V, J and clone size are those of that table, while D and trimming were read from the DNA. The sample holds approximately 80,000 clones, 70% to 90% seen once. V shed 9 bases and J shed 8 bases, with 11 bases lying between them. Germline V gene lookup returns CDR1 LGHDT and CDR2 YNNKEL (reference sequence). The CDR3 loop spans 11 amino acids. Material for sequencing was peripheral blood. The chain uses TRBV3-1 (or the pseudogene TRBV3-2) and TRBJ2-1; no clear D gene. The receptor was derived from a man in his forties with acute or convalescent COVID-19. DNA of the CDR3: TGTGCCAGAATGAGTGGTTATGAGCAGTTCTTC. Translating it yields CARMSGYEQFF.